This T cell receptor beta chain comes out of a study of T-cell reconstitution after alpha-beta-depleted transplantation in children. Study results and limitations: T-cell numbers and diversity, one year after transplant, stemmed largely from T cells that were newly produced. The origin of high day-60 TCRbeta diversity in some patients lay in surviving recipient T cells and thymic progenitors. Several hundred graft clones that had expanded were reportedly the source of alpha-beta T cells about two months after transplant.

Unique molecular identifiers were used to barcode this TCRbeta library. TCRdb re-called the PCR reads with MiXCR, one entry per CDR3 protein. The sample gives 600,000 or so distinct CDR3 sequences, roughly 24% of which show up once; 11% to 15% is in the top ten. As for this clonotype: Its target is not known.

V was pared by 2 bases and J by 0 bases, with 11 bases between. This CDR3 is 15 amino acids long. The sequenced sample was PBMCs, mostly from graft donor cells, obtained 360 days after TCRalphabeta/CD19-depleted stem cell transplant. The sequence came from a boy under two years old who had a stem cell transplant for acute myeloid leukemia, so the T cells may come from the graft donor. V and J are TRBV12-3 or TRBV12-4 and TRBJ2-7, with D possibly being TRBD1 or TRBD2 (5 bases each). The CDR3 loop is CASSLRGTVSYEQYF. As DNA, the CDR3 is TGTGCCAGCAGTTTAAGAGGGACGGTCTCCTACGAGCAGTACTTC.